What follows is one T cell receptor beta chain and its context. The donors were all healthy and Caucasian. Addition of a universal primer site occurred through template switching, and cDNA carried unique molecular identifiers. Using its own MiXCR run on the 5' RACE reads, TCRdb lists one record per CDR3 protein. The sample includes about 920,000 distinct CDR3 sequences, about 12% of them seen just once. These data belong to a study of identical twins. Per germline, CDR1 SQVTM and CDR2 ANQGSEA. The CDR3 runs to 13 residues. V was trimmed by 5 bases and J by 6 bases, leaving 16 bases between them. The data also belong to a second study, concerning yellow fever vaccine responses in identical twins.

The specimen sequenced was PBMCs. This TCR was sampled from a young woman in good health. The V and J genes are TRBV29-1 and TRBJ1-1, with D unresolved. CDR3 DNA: TGCAGCGTTACAGCCGGCCACGGGCCTGAAGCTTTCTTT. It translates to CSVTAGHGPEAFF.